Listed below are T cell receptor beta chains from one sample, sequenced in a study of glioma-infiltrating T cells after dendritic cell vaccination. The assay was immunoSEQ multiplex PCR, and TCRdb's table has in-frame clones only and misses some. The sample contains roughly 83,000 clones, 65% to 90% of which appear only once. Specimen: blood, collected before dendritic cell vaccination. These receptors came from a human donor with glioblastoma. Each CDR3 is given with its conserved first and last residue. A D gene is named only where the DNA matches it firmly. The size field is filled for only some rows; it gives once, few, many or a size class.

j_gene: TRBJ1-4; abundance: NA; v_gene: TRBV4-1; len: 16; d_gene: TRBD1; CDR3aa: CASSPIPGQRNEKLFF; CDR3nt: TGCGCCAGCAGCCCGATCCCGGGACAGCGAAATGAAAAACTGTTTTTT
j_gene: TRBJ1-4; abundance: NA; v_gene: TRBV28; len: 13; d_gene: NA; CDR3aa: CASSFSGHEKLFF; CDR3nt: TGTGCCAGCAGTTTTTCAGGGCATGAAAAACTGTTTTTT
j_gene: TRBJ2-5; abundance: few; v_gene: TRBV14; len: 15; d_gene: NA; CDR3aa: CASSQDIKSQETQYF; CDR3nt: TGTGCCAGCAGCCAAGATATTAAGAGCCAAGAGACCCAGTACTTC
j_gene: TRBJ2-2; abundance: NA; v_gene: TRBV30; len: 15; d_gene: NA; CDR3aa: CAAGPTLVLSGELFF; CDR3nt: TGTGCCGCGGGACCGACACTTGTTTTATCCGGGGAGCTGTTTTTT
j_gene: TRBJ2-1; abundance: NA; v_gene: TRBV6-5; len: 16; d_gene: TRBD1; CDR3aa: CASSSDRGVSYNEQFF; CDR3nt: TGTGCCAGCAGTTCGGACAGGGGGGTTTCCTACAATGAGCAGTTCTTC
j_gene: TRBJ1-1; abundance: few; v_gene: TRBV11-3; len: 15; d_gene: NA; CDR3aa: CASSLGTGKNTEAFF; CDR3nt: TGTGCCAGCAGCTTAGGGACGGGAAAGAACACTGAAGCTTTCTTT
j_gene: TRBJ2-3; abundance: NA; v_gene: TRBV4-2; len: 18; d_gene: NA; CDR3aa: CASSQDGGFRARADTQYF; CDR3nt: TGTGCCAGCAGCCAAGATGGGGGGTTTAGGGCTAGGGCAGATACGCAGTATTTT
j_gene: TRBJ1-5; abundance: NA; v_gene: TRBV9; len: 14; d_gene: NA; CDR3aa: CASNPGDSNQPQHF; CDR3nt: TGTGCCAGCAACCCAGGGGATAGCAATCAGCCCCAGCATTTT
j_gene: TRBJ2-7; abundance: NA; v_gene: TRBV5-8; len: 16; d_gene: NA; CDR3aa: CASSLGSGLSSYEQYF; CDR3nt: TGTGCCAGCAGCTTGGGGTCAGGGCTAAGCTCCTACGAGCAGTACTTC
j_gene: TRBJ1-1; abundance: NA; v_gene: TRBV28; len: 16; d_gene: TRBD1; CDR3aa: CASSLYRGGMNTEAFF; CDR3nt: TGTGCCAGCAGCCTCTACAGGGGCGGAATGAACACTGAAGCTTTCTTT
j_gene: TRBJ2-5; abundance: NA; v_gene: TRBV6-5; len: 15; d_gene: TRBD1; CDR3aa: CASRRDRGFGETQYF; CDR3nt: TGTGCCAGCAGGAGGGACAGGGGGTTCGGTGAGACCCAGTACTTC
j_gene: TRBJ1-1; abundance: NA; v_gene: TRBV19; len: 15; d_gene: TRBD1; CDR3aa: CASSPLPGQGSEAFF; CDR3nt: TGTGCCAGTAGTCCACTCCCGGGACAGGGATCTGAAGCTTTCTTT
j_gene: TRBJ2-7; abundance: NA; v_gene: TRBV7-9; len: 19; d_gene: TRBD2; CDR3aa: CASSEAKTSGSPFAYEQYF; CDR3nt: TGTGCCAGCAGCGAAGCAAAGACTAGCGGGAGTCCGTTCGCCTACGAGCAGTACTTC
j_gene: TRBJ1-3; abundance: NA; v_gene: TRBV5-1; len: 17; d_gene: TRBD1; CDR3aa: CASSLSGQGFSGNTIYF; CDR3nt: TGCGCCAGCAGCTTGTCGGGACAGGGCTTCTCTGGAAACACCATATATTTT
j_gene: TRBJ2-1; abundance: NA; v_gene: TRBV4-1; len: 16; d_gene: NA; CDR3aa: CASSQESSGGYNEQFF; CDR3nt: TGCGCCAGCAGCCAAGAATCAAGCGGAGGGTACAATGAGCAGTTCTTC